The source of this TCR beta chain is a study of PD-1 blockade in mismatch repair-deficient tumors. The overall study: Enrolled about 2013-2016, patients had progressing, pretreated mismatch repair-deficient cancers of about a dozen types.

Study observations and caveats: Tumor-resident clones, often absent from pretreatment blood, expanded after pembrolizumab and then contracted.

Mismatch repair deficiency was confirmed in all patients, by PCR or immunohistochemistry. Three pembrolizumab responders had their TCRs sequenced. CDR3 size: 17 residues. V gave up 3 bases and J gave up 2 bases, with 17 bases separating them. The germline gives CDR1 KGHSH, CDR2 LQKENI. Measured with immunoSEQ multiplex PCR; TCRdb has only the in-frame clones, and not every one. The sample records 9,000 to 10,000 clones, approximately 85% being singletons. A remark on this clone: Its target is unknown.

The V gene is TRBV18, the J gene TRBJ1-5, with TRBD1 as a possible D gene (5 bases). The sequencing used PBMCs, collected 46 weeks after starting pembrolizumab. This clonotype was sampled from an adult with mismatch repair-deficient cancer. For the CDR3, the DNA is TGTGCCAGCTCACCTGCACCGGGGGAAAGGGGCAATCAGCCCCAGCATTTT. Translation: CASSPAPGERGNQPQHF.